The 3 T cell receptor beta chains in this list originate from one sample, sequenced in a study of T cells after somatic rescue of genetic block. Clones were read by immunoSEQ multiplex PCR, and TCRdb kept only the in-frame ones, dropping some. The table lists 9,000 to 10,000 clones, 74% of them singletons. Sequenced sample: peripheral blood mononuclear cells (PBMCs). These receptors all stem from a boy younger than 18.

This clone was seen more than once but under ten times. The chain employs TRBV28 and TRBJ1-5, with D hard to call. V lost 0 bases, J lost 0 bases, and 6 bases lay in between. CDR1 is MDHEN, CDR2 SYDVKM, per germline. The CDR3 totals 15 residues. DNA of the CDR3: TGTGCCAGCAGTTTATGGGGGTATAGCAATCAGCCCCAGCATTTT. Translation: CASSLWGYSNQPQHF.

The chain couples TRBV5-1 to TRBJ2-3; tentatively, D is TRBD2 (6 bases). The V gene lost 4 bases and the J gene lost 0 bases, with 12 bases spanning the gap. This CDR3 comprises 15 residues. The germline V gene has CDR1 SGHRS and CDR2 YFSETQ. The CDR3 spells CASSPRGFSTDTQYF. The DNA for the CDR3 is TGCGCCAGCAGCCCCCGGGGGTTTAGCACAGATACGCAGTATTTT.

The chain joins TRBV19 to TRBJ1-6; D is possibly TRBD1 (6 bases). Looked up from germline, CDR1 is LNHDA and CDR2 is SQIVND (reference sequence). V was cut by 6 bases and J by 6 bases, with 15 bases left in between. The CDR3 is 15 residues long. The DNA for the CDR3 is TGTGCCAGTAGGGAGGAACAGGGAAGTAATTCACCCCTCCACTTT. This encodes CASREEQGSNSPLHF. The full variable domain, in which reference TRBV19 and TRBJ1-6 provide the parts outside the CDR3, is DGGITQSPKYLFRKEGQNVTLSCEQNLNHDAMYWYRQDPGQGLRLIYYSQIVNDFQKGDIAEGYSVSREKKESFPLTVTSAQKNPTAFYLCASREEQGSNSPLHFGNGTRLTVT.